The subject of this entry is one TCR beta chain. As yet, its antigen is unknown. Clones were read by immunoSEQ multiplex PCR, and TCRdb kept only the in-frame ones, dropping some. The sample yields 500,000 or so clones, roughly nine tenths seen once. This entry is derived from a study of Ad26.COV2.S vaccination and SARS-CoV-2 variants. Study-wide points: Considerable breadth of spike-specific CD8+ and CD4+ T cell responses has reportedly been documented following vaccination.

This sample's treatment: roughly 20 received Ad26.COV2.S at low or high dose, single or two shots; about 5 received placebo; per-sample allocation not given. At day 63 after the first vaccine or placebo injection, samples were drawn. CDR1 and CDR2 from the germline V gene are LGHNA and YSLEER. This CDR3 spans 18 amino acids. V shed 1 base and J 12 bases; nucleotides not matched to a gene: 16. The chain carries TRBV4-3 and TRBJ2-3; 13 positions match TRBD2. This specimen was peripheral blood, taken in a trial of Ad26.COV2.S vaccine versus placebo. The origin of this receptor is a person between 18 and 59 years old who received the Ad26.COV2.S COVID-19 vaccine or a placebo. CDR3 sequence: CASSQAYQLAGGITAQYF. CDR3 bases: TGCGCCAGCAGCCAAGCTTACCAACTAGCGGGGGGGATTACGGCCCAGTATTTT.